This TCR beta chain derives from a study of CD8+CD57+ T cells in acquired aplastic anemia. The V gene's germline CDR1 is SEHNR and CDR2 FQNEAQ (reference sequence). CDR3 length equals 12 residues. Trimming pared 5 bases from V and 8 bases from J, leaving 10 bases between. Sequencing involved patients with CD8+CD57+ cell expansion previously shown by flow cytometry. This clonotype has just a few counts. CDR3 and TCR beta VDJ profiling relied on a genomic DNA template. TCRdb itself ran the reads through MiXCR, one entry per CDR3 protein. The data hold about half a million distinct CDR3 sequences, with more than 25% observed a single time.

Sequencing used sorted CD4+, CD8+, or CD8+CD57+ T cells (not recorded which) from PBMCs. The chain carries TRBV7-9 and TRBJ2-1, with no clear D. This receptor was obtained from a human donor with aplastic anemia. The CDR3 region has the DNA TGTGCCAGCAGCAAACTATTTCATGAGCAGTTCTTC. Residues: CASSKLFHEQFF.